Listed here is a single TCR beta chain. The data belong to a study of blood T cell repertoires in COVID-19. On the study more broadly: Whether acute or convalescent, the COVID-19 samples came from the United States, Italy and Spain. T cells, B-cell-depleted T cells, or PBMCs supplied cDNA or gDNA.

Original methodology: Reference gene primer amplification in the assay estimated nucleated cell counts. Libraries were prepared by immunoSEQ multiplex PCR; TCRdb keeps only in-frame clonotypes and omits some of them. That table gives V, J and clone size, and the DNA gave D and trimming. The table includes 75,000 to 100,000 clones, nearly 90% detected once. The V gene end was trimmed by 1 base and the J gene end by 4 bases; junction bases not matched to a gene: 11. The CDR3 consists of 19 residues. Germline CDR1 reads SGDLS; CDR2 reads YYNGEE. The chain is built from TRBV9 and TRBJ2-5; 15 bases match TRBD2. The specimen sequenced was peripheral blood. The sequence came from a man aged 65 to 85 with acute or convalescent COVID-19. CDR3 loop: CASSVQGTSGGWPGETQYF. The CDR3 DNA follows: TGTGCCAGCAGCGTACAAGGGACTAGCGGGGGGTGGCCAGGAGAGACCCAGTACTTC.